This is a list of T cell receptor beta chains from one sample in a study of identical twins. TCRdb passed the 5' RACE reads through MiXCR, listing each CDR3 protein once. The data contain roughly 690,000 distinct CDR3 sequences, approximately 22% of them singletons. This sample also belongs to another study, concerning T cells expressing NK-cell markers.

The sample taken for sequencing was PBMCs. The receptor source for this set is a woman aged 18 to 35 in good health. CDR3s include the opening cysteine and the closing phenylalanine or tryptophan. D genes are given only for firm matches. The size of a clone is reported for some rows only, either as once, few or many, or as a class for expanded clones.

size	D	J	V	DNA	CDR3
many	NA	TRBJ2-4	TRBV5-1	TGCGCCAGCAGCTTGTTTCCCCAGGGCATTCAGTACTTC	CASSLFPQGIQYF
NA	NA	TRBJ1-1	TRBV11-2	TGTGCCGTTCGGCTCAACACTGAAGCTTTCTTT	CAVRLNTEAFF
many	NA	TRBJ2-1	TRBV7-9	TGCGCCAGCAGCTTGGCCCTCAATGAGCAGTTCTTC	CASSLALNEQFF
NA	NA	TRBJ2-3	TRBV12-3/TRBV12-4	TGTGCCAGCAGTATAAGACAGGGCACAGATACGCAGTATTTT	CASSIRQGTDTQYF
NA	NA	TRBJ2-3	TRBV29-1	TGCAGCGTGGTTACAGGCGGTAGCACAGATACGCAGTATTTT	CSVVTGGSTDTQYF
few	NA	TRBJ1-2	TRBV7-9	TGTGCCAGCAGCTTAGCTTTGGGAGAAAATGGCTACACCTTC	CASSLALGENGYTF
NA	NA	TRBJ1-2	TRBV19	TGTGCCAGTAACGGCGGCTTGTATGGCTACACCTTC	CASNGGLYGYTF
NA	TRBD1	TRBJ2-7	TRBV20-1	TGCAGTGCTAGGCCCGGGACAGGGAGTAACGAGCAGTACTTC	CSARPGTGSNEQYF
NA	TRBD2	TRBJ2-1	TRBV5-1	TGCGCCAGCAGCTTGGAAGTAACTAGCGGGACCACCTACAATGAGCAGTTCTTC	CASSLEVTSGTTYNEQFF
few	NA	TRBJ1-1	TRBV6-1	TGTGCCAGCATCTCAGGGCCCTCGAACACTGAAGCTTTCTTT	CASISGPSNTEAFF
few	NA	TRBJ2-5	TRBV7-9	TGTGCCACCAACCAACTAGGGGCAGTTGGGGAGACCCAGTACTTC	CATNQLGAVGETQYF
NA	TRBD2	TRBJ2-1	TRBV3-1	TGTGCCAGCAGCCAGACTAGCCACGCCGAGCAGTTCTTC	CASSQTSHAEQFF
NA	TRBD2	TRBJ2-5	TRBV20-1	TGCAGTGCTAGAGATGCTAGCGGGAGACAAGAGACCCAGTACTTC	CSARDASGRQETQYF
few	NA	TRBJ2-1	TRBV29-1	TGCAGCTTCCGGGACGGTAACAATGAGCAGTTCTTC	CSFRDGNNEQFF
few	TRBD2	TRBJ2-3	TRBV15	TGTGCCACCAGCAGAGATGTCGGCGGGACTAGCGGGCAAAGAGATACGCAGTATTTT	CATSRDVGGTSGQRDTQYF
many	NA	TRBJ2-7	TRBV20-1	TGCAGTGCTAGAGATATCGGGGCCAACGCGGTCCCCTACGAGCAGTACTTC	CSARDIGANAVPYEQYF
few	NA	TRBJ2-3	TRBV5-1	TGCGCCAGCACTGCGTCGGGGGCTAGCACAGATACGCAGTATTTT	CASTASGASTDTQYF
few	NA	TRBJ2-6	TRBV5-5	TGTGCCAGCCGGCCCGCAAGCTCTGGGGCCAACGTCCTGACTTTC	CASRPASSGANVLTF
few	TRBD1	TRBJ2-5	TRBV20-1	TGCAGTGCCTACAGGGGTTCAGAGACCCAGTACTTC	CSAYRGSETQYF
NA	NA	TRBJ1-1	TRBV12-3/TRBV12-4	TGTGCCAGCAGTTTTCCCAGGGTGAACACTGAAGCTTTCTTT	CASSFPRVNTEAFF
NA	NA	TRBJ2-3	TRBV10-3	TGTGCCATCGGCGGGACAGGCACAGATACGCAGTATTTT	CAIGGTGTDTQYF
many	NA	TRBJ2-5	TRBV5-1	TGTGCCAGCAGCTTGGTCAGCCAAGAGACCCAGTACTTC	CASSLVSQETQYF